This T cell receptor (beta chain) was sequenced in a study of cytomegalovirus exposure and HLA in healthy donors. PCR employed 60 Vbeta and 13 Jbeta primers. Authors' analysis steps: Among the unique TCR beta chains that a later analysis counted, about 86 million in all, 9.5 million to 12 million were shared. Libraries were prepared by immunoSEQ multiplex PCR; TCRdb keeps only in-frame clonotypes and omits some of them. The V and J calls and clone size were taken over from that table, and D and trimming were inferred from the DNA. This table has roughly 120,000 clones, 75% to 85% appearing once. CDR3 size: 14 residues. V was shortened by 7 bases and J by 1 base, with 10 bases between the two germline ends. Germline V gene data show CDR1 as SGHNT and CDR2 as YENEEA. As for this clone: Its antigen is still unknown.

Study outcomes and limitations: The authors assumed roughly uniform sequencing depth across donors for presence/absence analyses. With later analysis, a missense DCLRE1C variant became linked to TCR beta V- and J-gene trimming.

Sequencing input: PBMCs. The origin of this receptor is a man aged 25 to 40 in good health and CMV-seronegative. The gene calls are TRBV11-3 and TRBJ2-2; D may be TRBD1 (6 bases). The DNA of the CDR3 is TGTGCCAGCACCTCGACAGGGAACACCGGGGAGCTGTTTTTT. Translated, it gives CASTSTGNTGELFF.